The 12 T cell receptor beta chains given below trace back to one sample, sequenced in a study of molecular identifiers for immune sequencing clone quantification. MiXCR, applied by TCRdb to the PCR reads, yields one record per CDR3 protein. The repertoire has hundreds of thousands of distinct CDR3 sequences, about 25% of them found once; the top ten carry 0.6% to 0.9%. Sequences were obtained from naive CD8+ T cells from blood, with Jurkat cell RNA spiked in. This sample's subset: FACS-sorted CD8+CD4-CCR7+CD45RA+ naive T cells. The source of these receptors is a human donor in good health. Some libraries in this study had Jurkat cell RNA spiked in.

This clonotype was observed a handful of times. This rearrangement joins TRBV20-1 to TRBJ2-6; D possibly corresponds to TRBD2 (5 bases). Germline V gene sequence: CDR1 DFQATT, CDR2 SNEGSKA (reference sequence). Trimming left V 1 base short and J 4 bases short, with 14 bases between. This CDR3 has 16 residues. Here the CDR3 reads CSARVLGISGANVLTF. The CDR3 DNA is TGCAGTGCTAGAGTACTAGGGATTAGCGGGGCCAACGTCCTGACTTTC.

This clonotype was recorded a few times. The V gene is TRBV12-3 or TRBV12-4, the J gene TRBJ2-3; TRBD1 might be the D (5 bases). V lost 4 bases to trimming and J lost 0 bases, with 14 bases between them. The CDR3 is made up of 16 amino acids. The CDR3 coding sequence is TGTGCCAGCAGTTCCGAGATAGGGGTTAGCACAGATACGCAGTATTTT. Translation: CASSSEIGVSTDTQYF.

This clonotype has a count of ten or more. The genes are TRBV5-1 and TRBJ2-2; D possibly corresponds to TRBD1 (6 bases). CDR1 and CDR2 (germline): SGHRS, YFSETQ. The CDR3 is 18 amino acids. V lost 0 bases to trimming and J lost 1 base, with 16 bases between them. The CDR3: CASSLVPGEVVNTGELFF. The CDR3 DNA is TGCGCCAGCAGCTTGGTGCCAGGGGAAGTAGTGAACACCGGGGAGCTGTTTTTT. Full variable domain (missing parts from reference TRBV5-1 and TRBJ2-2): KAGVTQTPRYLIKTRGQQVTLSCSPISGHRSVSWYQQTPGQGLQFLFEYFSETQRNKGNFPGRFSGRQFSNSRSEMNVSTLELGDSALYLCASSLVPGEVVNTGELFFGEGSRLTVL.

This clonotype was seen ten or more times. J is TRBJ1-3 and V is TRBV3-1; D is ambiguous. There are 13 residues in the CDR3. Trimming stripped 0 bases from V and 2 bases from J, with 2 bases between. Germline V gene sequence: CDR1 LGHDT, CDR2 YNNKEL (reference sequence). In nucleotides, the CDR3 is TGTGCCAGCAGCCAAGAACCTGGAAACACCATATATTTT. Residues: CASSQEPGNTIYF.

The chain uses TRBV27 and TRBJ2-7; D not resolved. This CDR3 region has 13 residues. Germline CDR1 reads MNHEY; CDR2 reads SMNVEV (reference sequence). V was pared by 2 bases and J by 5 bases, with 10 bases between. Here the CDR3 reads CASSLLGNDEQYF. In nucleotides, the CDR3 is TGTGCCAGCAGTTTACTTGGTAATGACGAGCAGTACTTC.

The V and J genes are TRBV5-1 and TRBJ2-2; D may be TRBD1 (6 bases). Trimming cost V 3 bases and J 5 bases, with 8 bases left between them. This CDR3 region has 13 residues. In germline, CDR1 is SGHRS, CDR2 YFSETQ. Here the CDR3 DNA reads TGCGCCAGCAGCTGGGACACGACCGGGGAGCTGTTTTTT. Its protein product is CASSWDTTGELFF.

The chain recombines TRBV18 with TRBJ2-3; D is perhaps TRBD1 or TRBD2 (5 bases each). The CDR3 length is 14 residues. Trimming left V 0 bases short and J 5 bases short, with 9 bases between. The V gene's germline CDR1 is KGHSH and CDR2 LQKENI. This CDR3 is CASSPPGVGDTQYF. As DNA, the CDR3 is TGTGCCAGCTCACCACCGGGGGTTGGAGATACGCAGTATTTT. The entire variable domain, with the rest obtained from reference TRBV18 and TRBJ2-3, is as follows: NAGVMQNPRHLVRRRGQEARLRCSPMKGHSHVYWYRQLPEEGLKFMVYLQKENIIDESGMPKERFSAEFPKEGPSILRIQQVVRGDSAAYFCASSPPGVGDTQYFGPGTRLTVL.

This clonotype was picked up a small number of times. The chain recombines TRBV27 with TRBJ2-3, with 7 bases lining up with TRBD1. The V segment lost 2 bases and the J segment 2 bases; nucleotides outside the gene matches: 10. This CDR3 contains 17 residues. Germline V gives CDR1 MNHEY, CDR2 SMNVEV (reference sequence). CDR3 sequence (DNA): TGTGCCAGCAGTTTAACCCCGGGGACAGAACTCACAGATACGCAGTATTTT. It is translated as CASSLTPGTELTDTQYF.

This clonotype was counted only a few times. The V gene is TRBV5-1, the J gene TRBJ2-3, with 7 bases that match TRBD1. The CDR3 is made up of 15 amino acids. V was pared by 0 bases and J by 2 bases, with 3 bases of the junction left unmatched. Germline CDR1 and CDR2: SGHRS and YFSETQ. The CDR3 spells CASSLGQGFTDTQYF. As DNA, the CDR3 is TGCGCCAGCAGCTTGGGACAGGGTTTCACAGATACGCAGTATTTT.

This chain uses TRBV20-1 with TRBJ2-7, with 11 bases lining up with TRBD2. Germline V lookup: CDR1 DFQATT, CDR2 SNEGSKA (reference sequence). After removal of 2 bases from V and 2 bases from J, the junction contained 5 bases not matched to a gene. This CDR3 has 15 residues. The CDR3 loop is CSARPSGGTTYEQYF. CDR3 DNA sequence: TGCAGTGCTAGACCTAGCGGGGGGACCACCTACGAGCAGTACTTC.

The count of this clonotype is one. A junction boundary mismatches the germline segment, possibly from a read error. The V call is TRBV5-8, the J call TRBJ1-2; no firm D call. The CDR3 loop spans 14 amino acids. Germline-derived CDR1 and CDR2 are SGHTS and YDEGEE. CDR3 residues: CASSQVQTNYGYAF. CDR3 in DNA: TGTGCCAGCAGCCAGGTCCAAACTAACTATGGCTACGCCTTC.

A few counts support this clonotype. The V gene is TRBV11-2, the J gene TRBJ2-7; the D is unclear. V was shortened by 5 bases and J by 3 bases, with 11 bases between the two germline ends. The V gene's germline CDR1 is SGHAT and CDR2 FQNNGV. CDR3 length equals 13 residues. The CDR3 reads CASSALNFYEQYF. DNA of the CDR3: TGTGCCAGCAGCGCTCTAAATTTCTACGAGCAGTACTTC.